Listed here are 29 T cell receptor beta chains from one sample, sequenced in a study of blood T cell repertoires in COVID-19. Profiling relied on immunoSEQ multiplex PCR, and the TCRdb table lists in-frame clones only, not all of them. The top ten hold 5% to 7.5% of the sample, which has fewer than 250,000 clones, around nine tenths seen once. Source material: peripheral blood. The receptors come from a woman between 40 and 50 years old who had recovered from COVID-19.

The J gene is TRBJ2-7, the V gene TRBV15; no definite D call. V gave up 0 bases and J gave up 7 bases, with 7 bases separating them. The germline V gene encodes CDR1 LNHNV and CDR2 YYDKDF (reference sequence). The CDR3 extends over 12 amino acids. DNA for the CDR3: TGTGCCACCAGCAGAGACTCCGGGGAGCAGTACTTC. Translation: CATSRDSGEQYF. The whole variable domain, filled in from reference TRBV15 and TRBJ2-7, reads DAMVIQNPRYQVTQFGKPVTLSCSQTLNHNVMYWYQQKSSQAPKLLFHYYDKDFNNEADTPDNFQSRRPNTSFCFLDIRSPGLGDTAMYLCATSRDSGEQYFGPGTRLTVT.

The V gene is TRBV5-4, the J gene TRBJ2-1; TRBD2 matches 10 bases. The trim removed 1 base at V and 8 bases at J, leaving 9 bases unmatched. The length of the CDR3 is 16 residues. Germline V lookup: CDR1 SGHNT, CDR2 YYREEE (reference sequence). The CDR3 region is CASSLPSGRAVDEQFF. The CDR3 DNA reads TGTGCCAGCAGCTTGCCCAGCGGGAGGGCCGTCGATGAGCAGTTCTTC.

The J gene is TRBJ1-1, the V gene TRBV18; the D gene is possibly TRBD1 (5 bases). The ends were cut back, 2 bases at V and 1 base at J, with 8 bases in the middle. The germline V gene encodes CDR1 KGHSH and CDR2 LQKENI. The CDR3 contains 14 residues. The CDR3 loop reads CASSPSRGNTEAFF. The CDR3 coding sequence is TGTGCCAGCTCACCATCTAGGGGGAACACTGAAGCTTTCTTT.

The CDR3 DNA follows: TGTGCCAGCACCCATCCAGGGGGCGTTGGCTACACCTTC. This encodes CASTHPGGVGYTF. The chain uses TRBV12-3 or TRBV12-4 and TRBJ1-2; 8 bases are a match to TRBD1. This CDR3 region has 13 residues. Germline trimming cut 7 bases from V and 7 bases from J; bases unmatched to any gene: 8.

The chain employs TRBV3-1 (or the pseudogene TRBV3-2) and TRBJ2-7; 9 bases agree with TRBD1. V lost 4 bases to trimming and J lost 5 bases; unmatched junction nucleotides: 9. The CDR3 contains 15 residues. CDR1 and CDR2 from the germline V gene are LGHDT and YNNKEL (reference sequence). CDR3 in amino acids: CASSPWGDRVDEQYF. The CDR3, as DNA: TGTGCCAGCAGCCCATGGGGGGACAGGGTGGACGAGCAGTACTTC.

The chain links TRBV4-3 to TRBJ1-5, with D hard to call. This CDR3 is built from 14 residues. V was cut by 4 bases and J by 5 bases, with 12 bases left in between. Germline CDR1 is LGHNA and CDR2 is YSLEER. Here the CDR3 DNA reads TGCGCCAGCAGCCCAAACCACGGGGATCAGCCCCAGCATTTT. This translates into CASSPNHGDQPQHF.

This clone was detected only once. Written as DNA, the CDR3 is TGTGCCAGTAGTATAGGGGGCTTGGGCAATCAGCCCCAGCATTTT. Translation gives CASSIGGLGNQPQHF. The rearrangement uses TRBV19 and TRBJ1-5; possibly TRBD1 for D (5 bases). The CDR3 consists of 15 residues. Germline V lookup: CDR1 LNHDA, CDR2 SQIVND (reference sequence). V was shortened by 1 base and J by 2 bases, with 9 bases between the two germline ends.

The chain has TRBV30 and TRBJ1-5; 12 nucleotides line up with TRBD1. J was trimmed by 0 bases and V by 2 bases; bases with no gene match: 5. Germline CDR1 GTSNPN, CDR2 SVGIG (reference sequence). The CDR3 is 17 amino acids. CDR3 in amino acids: CAWSSGTGGNSNQPQHF. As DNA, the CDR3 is TGTGCCTGGAGTTCCGGGACAGGGGGCAATAGCAATCAGCCCCAGCATTTT.

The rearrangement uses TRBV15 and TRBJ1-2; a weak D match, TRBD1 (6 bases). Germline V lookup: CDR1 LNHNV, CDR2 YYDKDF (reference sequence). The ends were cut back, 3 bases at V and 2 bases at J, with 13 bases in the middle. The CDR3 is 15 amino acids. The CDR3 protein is CATSRDREGNYGYTF. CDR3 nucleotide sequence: TGTGCCACCAGCAGGGACAGAGAAGGCAACTATGGCTACACCTTC.

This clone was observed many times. The CDR3 region is CASSPGRGTGALNTGELFF. CDR3 in DNA: TGTGCCAGCTCACCAGGTCGAGGGACAGGGGCTCTAAACACCGGGGAGCTGTTTTTT. The chain recombines TRBV18 with TRBJ2-2; TRBD1 agrees at 10 bases. This CDR3 region has 19 residues. CDR1 and CDR2 from the germline V gene are KGHSH and LQKENI. V shed 2 bases, J shed 2 bases, and the junction held 11 bases outside the gene matches.

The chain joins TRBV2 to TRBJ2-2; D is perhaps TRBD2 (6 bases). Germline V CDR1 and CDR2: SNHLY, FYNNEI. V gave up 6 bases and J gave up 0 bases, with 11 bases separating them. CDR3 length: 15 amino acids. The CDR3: CASREGRSNTGELFF. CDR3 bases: TGTGCCAGCAGGGAGGGGCGGTCGAACACCGGGGAGCTGTTTTTT.

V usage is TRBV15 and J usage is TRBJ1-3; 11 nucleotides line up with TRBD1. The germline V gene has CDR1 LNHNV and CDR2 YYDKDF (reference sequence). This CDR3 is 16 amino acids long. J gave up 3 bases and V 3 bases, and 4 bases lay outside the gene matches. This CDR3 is CATSSRDRGIGNTIYF. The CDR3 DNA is TGTGCCACCAGCAGCCGGGACAGGGGGATTGGAAACACCATATATTTT.

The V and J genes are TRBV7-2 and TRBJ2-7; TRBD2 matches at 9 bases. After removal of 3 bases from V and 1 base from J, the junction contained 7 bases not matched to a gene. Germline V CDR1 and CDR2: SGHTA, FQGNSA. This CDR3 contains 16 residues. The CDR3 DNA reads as TGTGCCAGCAGCTTCCTGCTAGCGGGAACATCCTACGAGCAGTACTTC. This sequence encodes CASSFLLAGTSYEQYF.

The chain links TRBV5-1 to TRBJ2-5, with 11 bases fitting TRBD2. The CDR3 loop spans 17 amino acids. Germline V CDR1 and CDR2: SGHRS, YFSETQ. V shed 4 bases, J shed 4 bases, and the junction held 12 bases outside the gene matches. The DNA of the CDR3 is TGCGCCAGCAGCCCGGGACTAGCGGTCCTAGAGGGAGAGACCCAGTACTTC. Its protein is CASSPGLAVLEGETQYF.

The DNA for the CDR3 is TGCGCCAGCAGCTCCCGCTACGAGCAGTACTTC. Translating it yields CASSSRYEQYF. This chain links TRBV5-1 with TRBJ2-7; D call uncertain. Germline CDR1 is SGHRS and CDR2 is YFSETQ. Deletions cut 3 bases from V and 3 bases from J, with 4 bases between. The CDR3 spans 11 residues.

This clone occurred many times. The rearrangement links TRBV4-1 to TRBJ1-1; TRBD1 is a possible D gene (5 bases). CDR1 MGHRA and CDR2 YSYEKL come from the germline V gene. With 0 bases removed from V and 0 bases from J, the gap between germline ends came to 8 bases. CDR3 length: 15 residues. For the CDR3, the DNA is TGCGCCAGCAGCCAAGAAAAACAGGTGAACACTGAAGCTTTCTTT. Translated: CASSQEKQVNTEAFF.

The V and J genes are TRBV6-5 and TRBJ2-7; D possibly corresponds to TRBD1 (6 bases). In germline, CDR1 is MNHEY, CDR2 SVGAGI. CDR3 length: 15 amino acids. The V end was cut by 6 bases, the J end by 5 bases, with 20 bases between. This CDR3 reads CASSPGLGAGHEQYF. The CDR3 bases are TGTGCCAGCAGCCCCGGGTTGGGGGCCGGCCACGAGCAGTACTTC.

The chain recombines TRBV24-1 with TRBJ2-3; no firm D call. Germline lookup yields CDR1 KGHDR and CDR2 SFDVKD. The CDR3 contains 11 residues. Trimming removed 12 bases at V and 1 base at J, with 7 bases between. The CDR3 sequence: CAAVCTDTQYF. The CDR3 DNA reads TGTGCCGCGGTTTGCACAGATACGCAGTATTTT.

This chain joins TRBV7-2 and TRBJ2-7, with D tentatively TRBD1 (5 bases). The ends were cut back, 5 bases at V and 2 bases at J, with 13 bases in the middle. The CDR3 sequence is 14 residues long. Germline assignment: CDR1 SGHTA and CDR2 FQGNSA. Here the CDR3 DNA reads TGTGCCAGCAGCCCAGGGCAGGGAACCTACGAGCAGTACTTC. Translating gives CASSPGQGTYEQYF.

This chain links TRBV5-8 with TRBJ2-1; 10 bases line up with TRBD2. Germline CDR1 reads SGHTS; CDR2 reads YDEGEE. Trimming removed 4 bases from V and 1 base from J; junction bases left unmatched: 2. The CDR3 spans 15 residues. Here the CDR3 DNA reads TGTGCCAGCAGCCTAGCGGGAGATTCCTACAATGAGCAGTTCTTC. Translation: CASSLAGDSYNEQFF.

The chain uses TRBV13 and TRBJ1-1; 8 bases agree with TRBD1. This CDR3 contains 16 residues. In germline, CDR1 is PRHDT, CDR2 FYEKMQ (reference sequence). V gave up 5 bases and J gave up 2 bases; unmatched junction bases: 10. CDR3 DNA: TGTGCCAGCAGCCCCAGGCCGACAGGGGTTAACACTGAAGCTTTCTTT. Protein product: CASSPRPTGVNTEAFF.

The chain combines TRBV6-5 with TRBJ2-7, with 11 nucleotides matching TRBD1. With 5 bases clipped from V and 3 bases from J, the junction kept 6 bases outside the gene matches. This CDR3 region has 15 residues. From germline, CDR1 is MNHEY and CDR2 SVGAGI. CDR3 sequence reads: CASSRDRGESYEQYF. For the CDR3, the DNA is TGTGCCAGCAGTCGGGACAGGGGGGAAAGCTACGAGCAGTACTTC.

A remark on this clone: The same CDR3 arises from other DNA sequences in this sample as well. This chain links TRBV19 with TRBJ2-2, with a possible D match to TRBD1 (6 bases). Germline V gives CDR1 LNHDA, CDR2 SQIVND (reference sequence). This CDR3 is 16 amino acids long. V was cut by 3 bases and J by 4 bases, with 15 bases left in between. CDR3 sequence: CASSIAGGRSTGELFF. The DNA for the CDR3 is TGTGCCAGTAGTATCGCTGGGGGCCGTTCCACCGGGGAGCTGTTTTTT.

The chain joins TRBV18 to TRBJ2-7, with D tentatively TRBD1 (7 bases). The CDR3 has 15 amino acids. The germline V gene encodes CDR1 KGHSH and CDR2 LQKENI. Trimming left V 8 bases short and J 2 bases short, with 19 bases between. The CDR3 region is CASTFLRGRPYEQYF. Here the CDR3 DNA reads TGTGCCAGCACGTTCCTCAGGGGGAGGCCCTACGAGCAGTACTTC. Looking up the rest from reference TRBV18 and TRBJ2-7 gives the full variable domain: NAGVMQNPRHLVRRRGQEARLRCSPMKGHSHVYWYRQLPEEGLKFMVYLQKENIIDESGMPKERFSAEFPKEGPSILRIQQVVRGDSAAYFCASTFLRGRPYEQYFGPGTRLTVT.

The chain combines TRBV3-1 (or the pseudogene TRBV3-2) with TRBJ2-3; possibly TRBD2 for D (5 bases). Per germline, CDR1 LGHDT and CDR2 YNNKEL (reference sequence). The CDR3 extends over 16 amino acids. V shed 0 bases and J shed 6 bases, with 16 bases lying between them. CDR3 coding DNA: TGTGCCAGCAGCCAAGAAGAGGGCTATGGAGGCGATACGCAGTATTTT. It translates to CASSQEEGYGGDTQYF.

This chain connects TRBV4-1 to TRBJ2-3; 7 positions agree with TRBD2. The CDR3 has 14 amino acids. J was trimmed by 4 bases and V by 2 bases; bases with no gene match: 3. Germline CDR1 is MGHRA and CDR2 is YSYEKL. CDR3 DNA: TGCGCCAGCAGCCAAACTGGACTAGCAGATACGCAGTATTTT. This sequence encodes CASSQTGLADTQYF.

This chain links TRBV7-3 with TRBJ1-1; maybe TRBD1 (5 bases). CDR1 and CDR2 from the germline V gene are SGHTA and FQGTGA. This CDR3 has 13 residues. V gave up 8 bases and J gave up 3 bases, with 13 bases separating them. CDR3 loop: CASGKQADTEAFF. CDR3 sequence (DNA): TGTGCCAGCGGAAAACAGGCGGACACTGAAGCTTTCTTT.

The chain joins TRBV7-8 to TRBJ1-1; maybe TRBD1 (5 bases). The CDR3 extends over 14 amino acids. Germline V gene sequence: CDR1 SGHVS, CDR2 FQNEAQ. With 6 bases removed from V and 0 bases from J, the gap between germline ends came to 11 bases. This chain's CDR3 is CASRQQVLNTEAFF. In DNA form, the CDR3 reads TGTGCCAGCAGGCAACAGGTACTGAACACTGAAGCTTTCTTT.

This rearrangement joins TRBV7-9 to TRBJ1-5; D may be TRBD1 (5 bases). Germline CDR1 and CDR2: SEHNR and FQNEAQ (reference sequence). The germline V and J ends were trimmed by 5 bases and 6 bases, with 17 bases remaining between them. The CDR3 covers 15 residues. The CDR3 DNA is TGTGCCAGCAGCCCTCGTGGGGGAGGTAGTCAGCCCCAGCATTTT. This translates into CASSPRGGGSQPQHF.